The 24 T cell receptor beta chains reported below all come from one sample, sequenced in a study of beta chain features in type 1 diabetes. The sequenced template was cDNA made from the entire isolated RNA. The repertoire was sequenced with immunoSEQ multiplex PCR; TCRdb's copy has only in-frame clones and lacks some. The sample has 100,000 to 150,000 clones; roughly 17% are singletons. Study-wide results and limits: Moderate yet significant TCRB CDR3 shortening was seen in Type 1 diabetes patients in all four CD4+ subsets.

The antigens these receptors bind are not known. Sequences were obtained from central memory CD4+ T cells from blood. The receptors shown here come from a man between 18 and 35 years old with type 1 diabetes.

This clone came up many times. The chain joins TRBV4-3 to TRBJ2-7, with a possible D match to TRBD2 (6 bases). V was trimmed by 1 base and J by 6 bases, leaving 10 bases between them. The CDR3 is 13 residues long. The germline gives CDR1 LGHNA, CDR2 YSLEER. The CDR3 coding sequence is TGCGCCAGCAGCCAAGGACTAGAAGGCGAGCAGTACTTC. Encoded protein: CASSQGLEGEQYF.

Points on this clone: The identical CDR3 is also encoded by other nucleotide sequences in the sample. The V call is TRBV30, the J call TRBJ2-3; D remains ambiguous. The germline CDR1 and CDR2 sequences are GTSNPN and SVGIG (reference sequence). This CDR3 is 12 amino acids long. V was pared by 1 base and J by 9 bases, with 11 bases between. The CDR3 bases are TGTGCCTGGAGTGGGTCGGGTGGGACGCAGTATTTT. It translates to CAWSGSGGTQYF.

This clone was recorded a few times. CDR3 region: CASSQGGGAGGYTF. The CDR3 DNA reads TGTGCCAGCAGCCAGGGCGGGGGCGCGGGTGGCTACACCTTC. The chain links TRBV7-2 to TRBJ1-2; TRBD1 is a possible D gene (6 bases). Trimming stripped 5 bases from V and 7 bases from J, with 17 bases between. CDR3 length equals 14 residues. Germline lookup yields CDR1 SGHTA and CDR2 FQGNSA.

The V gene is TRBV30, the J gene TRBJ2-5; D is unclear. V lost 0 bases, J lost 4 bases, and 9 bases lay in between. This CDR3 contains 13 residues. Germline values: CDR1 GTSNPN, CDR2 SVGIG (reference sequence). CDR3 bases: TGTGCCTGGAGTGTAGTAGGGCGAGAGACCCAGTACTTC. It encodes CAWSVVGRETQYF. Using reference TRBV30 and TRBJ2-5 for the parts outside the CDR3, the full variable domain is SQTIHQWPATLVQPVGSPLSLECTVEGTSNPNLYWYRQAAGRGLQLLFYSVGIGQISSEVPQNLSASRPQDRQFILSSKKLLLSDSGFYLCAWSVVGRETQYFGPGTRLLVL.

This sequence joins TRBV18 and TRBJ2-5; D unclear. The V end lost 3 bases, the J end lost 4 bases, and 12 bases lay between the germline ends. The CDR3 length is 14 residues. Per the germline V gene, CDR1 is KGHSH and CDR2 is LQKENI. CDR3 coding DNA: TGTGCCAGCTCACCCGATCTGTCCGGAGAGACCCAGTACTTC. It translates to CASSPDLSGETQYF.

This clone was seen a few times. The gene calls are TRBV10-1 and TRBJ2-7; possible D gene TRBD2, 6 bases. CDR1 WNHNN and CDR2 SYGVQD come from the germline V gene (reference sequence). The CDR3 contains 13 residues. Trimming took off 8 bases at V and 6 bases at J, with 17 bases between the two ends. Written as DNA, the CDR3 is TGCGCCAGCGCCTGGACTATTCCTGGCGAGCAGTACTTC. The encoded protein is CASAWTIPGEQYF.

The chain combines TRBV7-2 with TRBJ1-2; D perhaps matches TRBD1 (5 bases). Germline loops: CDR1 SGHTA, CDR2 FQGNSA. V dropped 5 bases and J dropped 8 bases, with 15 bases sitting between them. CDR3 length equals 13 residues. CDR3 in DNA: TGTGCCAGCAGCCCGGGGCCCGGCTGGGGCTACACCTTC. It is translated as CASSPGPGWGYTF. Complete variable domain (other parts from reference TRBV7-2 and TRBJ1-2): GAGVSQSPSNKVTEKGKDVELRCDPISGHTALYWYRQSLGQGLEFLIYFQGNSAPDKSGLPSDRFSAERTGGSVSTLTIQRTQQEDSAVYLCASSPGPGWGYTFGSGTRLTVV.

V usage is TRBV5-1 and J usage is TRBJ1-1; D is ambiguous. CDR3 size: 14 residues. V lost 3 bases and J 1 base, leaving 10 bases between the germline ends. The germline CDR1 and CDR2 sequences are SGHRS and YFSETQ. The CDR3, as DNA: TGCGCCAGCAGCTGGAACGGGGAGAACACTGAAGCTTTCTTT. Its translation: CASSWNGENTEAFF.

The CDR3 reads CASSQAHRDSPLHF. In DNA, the CDR3 is TGTGCCAGCAGCCAAGCCCACAGGGATTCACCCCTCCACTTT. The chain links TRBV4-2 to TRBJ1-6, with D perhaps matching TRBD1 (6 bases). V was pared by 1 base and J by 8 bases, with 9 bases between. Germline V gene sequence: CDR1 LGHNA, CDR2 YNFKEQ. The CDR3 contains 14 residues.

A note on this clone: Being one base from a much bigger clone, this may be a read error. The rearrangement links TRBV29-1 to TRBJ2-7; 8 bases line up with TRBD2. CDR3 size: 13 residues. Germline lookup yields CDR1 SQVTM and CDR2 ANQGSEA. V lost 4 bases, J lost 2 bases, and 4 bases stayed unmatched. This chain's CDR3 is CSVGREVPYEQYF. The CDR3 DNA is TGCAGCGTTGGGCGGGAGGTCCCCTACGAGCAGTACTTC.

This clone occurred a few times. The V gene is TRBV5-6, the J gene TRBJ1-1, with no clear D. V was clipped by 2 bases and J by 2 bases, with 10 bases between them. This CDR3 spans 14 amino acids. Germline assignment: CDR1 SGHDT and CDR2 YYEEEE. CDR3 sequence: CASSFANVNTEAFF. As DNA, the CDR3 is TGTGCCAGCAGCTTTGCGAATGTAAACACTGAAGCTTTCTTT.

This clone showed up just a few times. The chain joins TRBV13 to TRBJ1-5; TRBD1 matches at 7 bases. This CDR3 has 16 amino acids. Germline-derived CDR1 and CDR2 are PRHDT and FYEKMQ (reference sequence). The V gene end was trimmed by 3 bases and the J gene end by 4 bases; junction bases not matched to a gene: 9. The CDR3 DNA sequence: TGTGCCAGCAGCTTCCGACAGGGTAGGGGAAATCAGCCCCAGCATTTT. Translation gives CASSFRQGRGNQPQHF.

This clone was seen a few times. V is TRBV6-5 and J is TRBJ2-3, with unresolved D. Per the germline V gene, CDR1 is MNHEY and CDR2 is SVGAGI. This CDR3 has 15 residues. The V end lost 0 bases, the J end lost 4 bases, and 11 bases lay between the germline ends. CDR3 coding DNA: TGTGCCAGCAGTTACTCGCTCGACAAGGCAGATACGCAGTATTTT. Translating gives CASSYSLDKADTQYF.

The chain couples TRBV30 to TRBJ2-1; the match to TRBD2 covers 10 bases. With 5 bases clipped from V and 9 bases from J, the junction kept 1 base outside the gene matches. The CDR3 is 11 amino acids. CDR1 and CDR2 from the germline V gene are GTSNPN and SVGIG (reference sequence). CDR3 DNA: TGTGCCTGGGGGACTAGCGTTGAGCAGTTCTTC. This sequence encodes CAWGTSVEQFF. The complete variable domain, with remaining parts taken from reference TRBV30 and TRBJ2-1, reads SQTIHQWPATLVQPVGSPLSLECTVEGTSNPNLYWYRQAAGRGLQLLFYSVGIGQISSEVPQNLSASRPQDRQFILSSKKLLLSDSGFYLCAWGTSVEQFFGPGTRLTVL.

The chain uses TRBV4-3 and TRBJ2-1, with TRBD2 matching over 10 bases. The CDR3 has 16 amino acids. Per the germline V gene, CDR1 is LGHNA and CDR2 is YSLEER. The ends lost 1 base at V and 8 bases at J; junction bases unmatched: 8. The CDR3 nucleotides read TGCGCCAGCAGCCAAGTCGGCAGCGGGGGGGCGCATGAGCAGTTCTTC. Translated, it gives CASSQVGSGGAHEQFF.

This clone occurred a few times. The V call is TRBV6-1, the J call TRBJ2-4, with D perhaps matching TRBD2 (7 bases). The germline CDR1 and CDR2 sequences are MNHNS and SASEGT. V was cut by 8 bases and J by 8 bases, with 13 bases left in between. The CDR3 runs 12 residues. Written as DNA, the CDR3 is TGTGCCAGCGGTGGCGGGGGCTACATTCAGTACTTC. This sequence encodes CASGGGGYIQYF.

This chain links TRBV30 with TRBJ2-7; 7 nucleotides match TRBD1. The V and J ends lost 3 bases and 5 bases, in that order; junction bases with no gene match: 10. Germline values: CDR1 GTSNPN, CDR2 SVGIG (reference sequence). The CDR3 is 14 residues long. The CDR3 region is CAWRKDRVRNEQYF. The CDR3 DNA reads TGTGCCTGGAGGAAAGACAGGGTGAGAAACGAGCAGTACTTC.

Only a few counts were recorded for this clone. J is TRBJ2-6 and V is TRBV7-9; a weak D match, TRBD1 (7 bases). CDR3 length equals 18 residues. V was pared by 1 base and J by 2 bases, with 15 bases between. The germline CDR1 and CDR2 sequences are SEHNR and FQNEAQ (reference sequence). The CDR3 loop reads CASSLGRGVSAGANVLTF. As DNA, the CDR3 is TGTGCCAGCAGCTTAGGCAGGGGGGTTTCTGCTGGGGCCAACGTCCTGACTTTC.

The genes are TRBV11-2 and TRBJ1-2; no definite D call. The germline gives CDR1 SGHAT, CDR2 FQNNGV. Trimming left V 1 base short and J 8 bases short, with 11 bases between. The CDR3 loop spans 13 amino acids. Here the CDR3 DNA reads TGTGCCAGCAGCTTAGGGGTTGTTTTGGGCTACACCTTC. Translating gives CASSLGVVLGYTF.

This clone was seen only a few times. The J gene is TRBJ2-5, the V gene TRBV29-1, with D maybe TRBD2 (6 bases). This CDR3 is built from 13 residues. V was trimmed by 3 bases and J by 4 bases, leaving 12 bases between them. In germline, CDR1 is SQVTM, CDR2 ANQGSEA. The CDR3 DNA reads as TGCAGCGTTGAGCGGGGAGAAATAGAGACCCAGTACTTC. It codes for CSVERGEIETQYF.

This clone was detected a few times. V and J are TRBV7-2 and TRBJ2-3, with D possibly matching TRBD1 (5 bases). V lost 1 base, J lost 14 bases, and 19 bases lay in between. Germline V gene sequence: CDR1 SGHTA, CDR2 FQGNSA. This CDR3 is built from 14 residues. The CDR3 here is CASSLEGFRSYRYF. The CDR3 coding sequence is TGTGCCAGCAGCTTAGAGGGGTTCCGGTCATATCGGTATTTT.

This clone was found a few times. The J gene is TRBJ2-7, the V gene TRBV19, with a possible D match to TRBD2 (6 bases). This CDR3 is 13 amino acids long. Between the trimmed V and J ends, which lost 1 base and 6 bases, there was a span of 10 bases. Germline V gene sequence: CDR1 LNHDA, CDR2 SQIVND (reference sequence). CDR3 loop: CASSIGTSTEQYF. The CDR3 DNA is TGTGCCAGTAGTATAGGAACTAGCACCGAGCAGTACTTC. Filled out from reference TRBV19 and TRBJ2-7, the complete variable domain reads DGGITQSPKYLFRKEGQNVTLSCEQNLNHDAMYWYRQDPGQGLRLIYYSQIVNDFQKGDIAEGYSVSREKKESFPLTVTSAQKNPTAFYLCASSIGTSTEQYFGPGTRLTVT.

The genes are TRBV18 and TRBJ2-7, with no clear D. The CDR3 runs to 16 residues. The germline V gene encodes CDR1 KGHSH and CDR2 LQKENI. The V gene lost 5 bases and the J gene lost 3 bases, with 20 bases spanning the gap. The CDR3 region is CASSLLPGTTSYEQYF. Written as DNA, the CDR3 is TGTGCCAGCTCATTACTCCCCGGCACTACGAGCTACGAGCAGTACTTC.

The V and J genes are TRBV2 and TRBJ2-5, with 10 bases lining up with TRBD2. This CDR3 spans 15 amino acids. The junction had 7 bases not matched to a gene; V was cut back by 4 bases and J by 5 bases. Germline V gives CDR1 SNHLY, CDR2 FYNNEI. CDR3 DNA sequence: TGTGCCAGCAGTGGGCTAGCGGGAGACAGGGAGACCCAGTACTTC. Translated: CASSGLAGDRETQYF.